This T cell receptor (beta chain) comes out of a study of T cells in women clearing cervical HPV infection. Study summary: Women with histologically confirmed HPV16-related CIN3 or worse, 2 with invasive cancer, served as cases. Control women cleared a single incident HPV16 infection within 12 months. Case blood drawn at lesion detection; control blood after infection cleared.

Note on this clone: The read ends 3 residues shy of where the CDR3 ends; the end is completed using the germline J gene.

The method was immunoSEQ multiplex PCR; TCRdb's version includes in-frame clones alone and lacks a portion of them. This table lists under 30,000 clones. The germline V gene encodes CDR1 SGHRS and CDR2 YFSETQ. The CDR3 runs to 15 residues. V shed 4 bases and J 7 bases; nucleotides not matched to a gene: 5. This clonotype was obtained from a woman between 18 and 70 years old with a cervical HPV16 infection that either progressed to CIN3+ or cleared (not recorded which). The chain carries TRBV5-1 and TRBJ1-4; the match to TRBD1 covers 12 bases. The sequenced sample was blood buffy coat. The chain's CDR3 is CASSLGTGGPEKLFF. The CDR3 DNA, read in part, is TGCGCCAGCAGCCTGGGGACAGGGGGCCCTGAAAAA.